A selection of T cell receptor beta chains follows, all from one sample in a study of cytomegalovirus exposure and HLA in healthy donors. Assay used: immunoSEQ multiplex PCR; TCRdb lists only in-frame clones, some missing. Of 100,000 or so clones listed, 85% are singletons. Material: PBMCs. These receptors were taken from a man between 18 and 29 years old in good health and CMV-seropositive. Each CDR3 is given with its conserved first and last residue. The D gene is left open where the match is weak. Clone size is given for some rows only: seen once, a few or many times, or a class if the clone is expanded.

DNA: TGTGCCAGCAGCCAAGGTGCTAGGGGGTCTGTCACTGAAGCTTTCTTT
CDR3: CASSQGARGSVTEAFF
J: TRBJ1-1
size: -
D: -
V: TRBV14

DNA: TGCAGCGTGAGGCGACAGGGCCCAGAGACCCAGTACTTC
CDR3: CSVRRQGPETQYF
J: TRBJ2-5
size: -
D: TRBD1
V: TRBV29-1

DNA: TGTGCCAGCAGTTCAGGACTAGCGCTCCACGAGCAGTACTTC
CDR3: CASSSGLALHEQYF
J: TRBJ2-7
size: -
D: TRBD2
V: TRBV27

DNA: TGTGCCAGCAGCCTTGGACTAGCAGGGGAGACCCAGTACTTC
CDR3: CASSLGLAGETQYF
J: TRBJ2-5
size: -
D: TRBD2
V: TRBV11-1

DNA: TGTGCCAGCAGCTCGGACAGGGCGGGAAACACCATATATTTT
CDR3: CASSSDRAGNTIYF
J: TRBJ1-3
size: -
D: TRBD1
V: TRBV7-9

DNA: TGTGCCAGCAGCGTATACAGGGGCAGAACAGGTACCGGGGAGCTGTTTTTT
CDR3: CASSVYRGRTGTGELFF
J: TRBJ2-2
size: -
D: TRBD1
V: TRBV9

DNA: TGTGCCAGCAGCTTAGGGACACCTAACTATGGCTACACCTTC
CDR3: CASSLGTPNYGYTF
J: TRBJ1-2
size: -
D: -
V: TRBV5-4

DNA: TGTGCCAGCAGAACCGCGGGAGAGGGGAACAATGAGCAGTTCTTC
CDR3: CASRTAGEGNNEQFF
J: TRBJ2-1
size: -
D: TRBD2
V: TRBV6-5

DNA: TGTGCCAGCAGTTTTGGACTAGCGGGAAGAGATACGCAGTATTTT
CDR3: CASSFGLAGRDTQYF
J: TRBJ2-3
size: -
D: TRBD2
V: TRBV27

DNA: TGTGCCATCAGGGGGGACAGGGAGAACTATGGCTACACCTTC
CDR3: CAIRGDRENYGYTF
J: TRBJ1-2
size: -
D: TRBD1
V: TRBV10-3

DNA: TGTGCCAGCAGCCCAACCGGGACAGGGCGGGAGCAGTACTTC
CDR3: CASSPTGTGREQYF
J: TRBJ2-7
size: -
D: TRBD1
V: TRBV5-4

DNA: TGTGCCAGTGGGCCCGGGGAGCTGTTTTTT
CDR3: CASGPGELFF
J: TRBJ2-2
size: -
D: -
V: TRBV19

DNA: TGTGCCAGCAGGAGAGCGGGAGGGGAGGAGACCCAGTACTTC
CDR3: CASRRAGGEETQYF
J: TRBJ2-5
size: once
D: TRBD2
V: TRBV6-5

DNA: TGCGCCAGCAGCCAGAGAACGACTAGCGGGAGACAGAATGAGCAGTTCTTC
CDR3: CASSQRTTSGRQNEQFF
J: TRBJ2-1
size: -
D: TRBD2
V: TRBV4-1

DNA: TGCGCCAGCAGCTCCCCGGGCCGGGGTGGCTACACCTTC
CDR3: CASSSPGRGGYTF
J: TRBJ1-2
size: -
D: -
V: TRBV5-1

DNA: TGCGCCAGCAGCGGACAGTGGGGAGAGACCGGGGAGCTGTTTTTT
CDR3: CASSGQWGETGELFF
J: TRBJ2-2
size: -
D: -
V: TRBV5-1

DNA: TGTGCCAGCAGCTTTCGGGGACAGGGTCCCGGGACCCAGTACTTC
CDR3: CASSFRGQGPGTQYF
J: TRBJ2-5
size: -
D: TRBD1
V: TRBV5-8

DNA: TGTGCCTGGATCGGGCGGGGACAGGGTTACGAGCAGTACTTC
CDR3: CAWIGRGQGYEQYF
J: TRBJ2-7
size: -
D: TRBD1
V: TRBV30

DNA: TGTGCCACCAGCAGAGTTCCGGGAGCTCTACGGGGAACCTCCTACGAGCAGTACTTC
CDR3: CATSRVPGALRGTSYEQYF
J: TRBJ2-7
size: -
D: -
V: TRBV15

DNA: TGTGCCAGCAGCTTAGGGACTAGCCGTGACATTCAGTACTTC
CDR3: CASSLGTSRDIQYF
J: TRBJ2-4
size: once
D: TRBD2
V: TRBV11-2

DNA: TGTGCCAGCAGCGGAACCGGGACAGGCGGTGACATTCAGTACTTC
CDR3: CASSGTGTGGDIQYF
J: TRBJ2-4
size: -
D: TRBD1
V: TRBV9

DNA: TGTGCCTGGAGATCGTCCTACGAGCAGTACTTC
CDR3: CAWRSSYEQYF
J: TRBJ2-7
size: few
D: -
V: TRBV30

DNA: TGTGCCAGCAGCTTATACCAGGGCGACGAGCAGTACTTC
CDR3: CASSLYQGDEQYF
J: TRBJ2-7
size: -
D: -
V: TRBV7-3

DNA: TGTGCCAGCAGTGATTACAGGGCTCTTCTCCAGCATTTT
CDR3: CASSDYRALLQHF
J: TRBJ1-5
size: -
D: -
V: TRBV2

DNA: TGTGCCAGCAGCGTAGCCCTCGTTAACTCCGGGGAGCTGTTTTTT
CDR3: CASSVALVNSGELFF
J: TRBJ2-2
size: -
D: -
V: TRBV9

DNA: TGTGCCAGTAGTCCCCCGGGACACCTGAGCAATCAGCCCCAGCATTTT
CDR3: CASSPPGHLSNQPQHF
J: TRBJ1-5
size: -
D: -
V: TRBV19

DNA: TGTGCCAGCAGGGCACTAGCGGGAGGTCGCGAGCAGTACTTC
CDR3: CASRALAGGREQYF
J: TRBJ2-7
size: -
D: TRBD2
V: TRBV28

DNA: TGTGCCAGCAGCCACGGGACAGGGGGCTACGAGCAGTACTTC
CDR3: CASSHGTGGYEQYF
J: TRBJ2-7
size: -
D: TRBD1
V: TRBV14

DNA: TGCGCCAGCAGCTTGGCATTTGGGACAGGGCGAGAGACCCAGTACTTC
CDR3: CASSLAFGTGRETQYF
J: TRBJ2-5
size: -
D: TRBD1
V: TRBV5-1